This T cell receptor (beta chain) is from a study of T-cell reconstitution after alpha-beta-depleted transplantation in children. Study-level results: There were some patients whose high TCRbeta diversity at day 60 came from surviving recipient T cells and thymic progenitors. Reportedly, only several hundred clones from non-depleted graft cells drove alpha-beta T-cell counts at about two months.

This clonotype was observed a handful of times. Its antigen is still unknown. Researchers prepared the TCRbeta library using unique molecular identifiers, the study reports. One entry per CDR3 protein, called by TCRdb with MiXCR from the PCR reads. The table includes about 640,000 distinct CDR3 sequences, 13% detected once. This clonotype was obtained from a male patient aged 5 to 17 who had a stem cell transplant for acute myeloid leukemia, so the T cells may come from the graft donor. This specimen was PBMCs, mostly from graft donor cells, taken 360 days after TCRalphabeta/CD19-depleted stem cell transplant.

The CDR3 DNA follows: TGTGCCAGTAGTATCTCGGCAGTCAATGGCTACACCTTC. Protein: CASSISAVNGYTF. This chain joins TRBV19 and TRBJ1-2, with D unresolved. Germline CDR1 is LNHDA and CDR2 is SQIVND (reference sequence). V gave up 3 bases and J gave up 6 bases, with 11 bases separating them. The CDR3 loop spans 13 amino acids.